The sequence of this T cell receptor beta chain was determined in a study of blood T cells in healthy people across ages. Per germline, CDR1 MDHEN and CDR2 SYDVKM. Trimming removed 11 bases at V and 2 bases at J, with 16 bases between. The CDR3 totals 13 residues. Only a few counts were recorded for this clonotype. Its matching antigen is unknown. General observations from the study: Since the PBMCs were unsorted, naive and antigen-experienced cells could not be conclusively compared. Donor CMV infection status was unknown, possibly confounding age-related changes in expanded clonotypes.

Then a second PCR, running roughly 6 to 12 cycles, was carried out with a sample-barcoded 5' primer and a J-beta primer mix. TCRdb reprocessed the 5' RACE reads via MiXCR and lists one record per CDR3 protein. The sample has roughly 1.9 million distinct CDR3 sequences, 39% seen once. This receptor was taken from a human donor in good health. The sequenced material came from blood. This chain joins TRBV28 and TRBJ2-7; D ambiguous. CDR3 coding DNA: TGTGCCTCCCGATTGCTACAGACCTACGAGCAGTACTTC. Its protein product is CASRLLQTYEQYF.